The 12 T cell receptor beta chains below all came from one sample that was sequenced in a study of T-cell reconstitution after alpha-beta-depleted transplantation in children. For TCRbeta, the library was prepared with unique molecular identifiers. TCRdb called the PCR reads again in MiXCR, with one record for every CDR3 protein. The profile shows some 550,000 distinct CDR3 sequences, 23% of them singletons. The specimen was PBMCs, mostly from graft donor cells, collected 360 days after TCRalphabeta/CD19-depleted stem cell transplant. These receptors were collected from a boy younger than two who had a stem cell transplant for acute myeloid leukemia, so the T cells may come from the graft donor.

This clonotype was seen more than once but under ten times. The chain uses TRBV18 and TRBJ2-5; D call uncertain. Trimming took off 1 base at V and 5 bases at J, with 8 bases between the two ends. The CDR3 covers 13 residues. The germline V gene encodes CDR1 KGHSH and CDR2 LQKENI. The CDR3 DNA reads TGTGCCAGCTCACCACAGTTGGCGGAGACCCAGTACTTC. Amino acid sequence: CASSPQLAETQYF.

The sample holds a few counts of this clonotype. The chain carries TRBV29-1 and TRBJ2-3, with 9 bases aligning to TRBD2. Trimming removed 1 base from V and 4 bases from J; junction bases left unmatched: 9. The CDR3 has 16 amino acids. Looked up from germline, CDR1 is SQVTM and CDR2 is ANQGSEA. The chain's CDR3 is CSVEGRSGGPADTQYF. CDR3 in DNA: TGCAGCGTTGAAGGGAGAAGCGGGGGGCCCGCAGATACGCAGTATTTT.

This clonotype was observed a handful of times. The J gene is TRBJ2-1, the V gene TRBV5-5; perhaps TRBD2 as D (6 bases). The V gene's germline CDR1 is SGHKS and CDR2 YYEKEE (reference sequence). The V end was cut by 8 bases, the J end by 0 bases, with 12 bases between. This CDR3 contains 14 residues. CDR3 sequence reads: CASLASYSYNEQFF. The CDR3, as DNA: TGTGCCAGTCTAGCGTCGTACTCCTACAATGAGCAGTTCTTC.

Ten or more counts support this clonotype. The CDR3 coding sequence is TGCAGTGCTAGCCCCGGTTACGCAGATACGCAGTATTTT. This translates into CSASPGYADTQYF. The chain combines TRBV20-1 with TRBJ2-3; D is uncertain. CDR3 length equals 13 residues. Germline loops: CDR1 DFQATT, CDR2 SNEGSKA (reference sequence). V lost 3 bases to trimming and J lost 4 bases, with 11 bases between them.

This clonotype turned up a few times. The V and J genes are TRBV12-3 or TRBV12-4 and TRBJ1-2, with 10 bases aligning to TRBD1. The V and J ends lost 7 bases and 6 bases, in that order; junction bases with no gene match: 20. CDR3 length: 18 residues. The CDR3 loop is CASTPTLGQGKDRHGYTF. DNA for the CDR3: TGTGCCAGCACCCCAACTTTGGGACAGGGGAAGGATCGACATGGCTACACCTTC.

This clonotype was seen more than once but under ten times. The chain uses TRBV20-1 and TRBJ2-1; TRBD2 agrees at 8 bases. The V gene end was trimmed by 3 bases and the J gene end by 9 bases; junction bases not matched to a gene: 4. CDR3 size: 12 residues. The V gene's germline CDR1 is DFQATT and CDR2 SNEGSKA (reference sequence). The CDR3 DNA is TGCAGTGCTAGCGGGGGGGAGAGTGAGCAGTTCTTC. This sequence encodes CSASGGESEQFF.

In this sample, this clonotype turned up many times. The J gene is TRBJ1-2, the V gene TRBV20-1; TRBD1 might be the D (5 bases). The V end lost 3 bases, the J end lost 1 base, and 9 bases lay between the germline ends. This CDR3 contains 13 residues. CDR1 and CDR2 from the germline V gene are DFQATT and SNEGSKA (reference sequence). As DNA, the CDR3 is TGCAGTGCTAGTGGGGCCGTTAACTATGGCTACACCTTC. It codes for CSASGAVNYGYTF.

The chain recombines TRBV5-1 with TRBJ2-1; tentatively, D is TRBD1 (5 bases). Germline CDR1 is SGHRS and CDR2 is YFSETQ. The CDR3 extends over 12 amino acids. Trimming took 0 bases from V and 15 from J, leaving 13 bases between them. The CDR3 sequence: CASSLEGQGRFF. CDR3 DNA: TGCGCCAGCAGCTTGGAGGGCCAGGGCCGGTTCTTC. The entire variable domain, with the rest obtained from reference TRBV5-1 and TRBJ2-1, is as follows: KAGVTQTPRYLIKTRGQQVTLSCSPISGHRSVSWYQQTPGQGLQFLFEYFSETQRNKGNFPGRFSGRQFSNSRSEMNVSTLELGDSALYLCASSLEGQGRFFGPGTRLTVL.

The CDR3, as DNA: TGTGCCAGCAGCCTCTTACAGGGGCCGAACACCGGGGAGCTGTTTTTT. As protein: CASSLLQGPNTGELFF. The chain is built from TRBV5-5 and TRBJ2-2, with 7 bases fitting TRBD1. After removal of 4 bases from V and 0 bases from J, the junction contained 6 bases not matched to a gene. CDR1 and CDR2 (germline): SGHKS, YYEKEE (reference sequence). This CDR3 has 16 residues. The whole variable domain, remainder taken from reference TRBV5-5 and TRBJ2-2, is DAGVTQSPTHLIKTRGQQVTLRCSPISGHKSVSWYQQVLGQGPQFIFQYYEKEERGRGNFPDRFSARQFPNYSSELNVNALLLGDSALYLCASSLLQGPNTGELFFGEGSRLTVL.

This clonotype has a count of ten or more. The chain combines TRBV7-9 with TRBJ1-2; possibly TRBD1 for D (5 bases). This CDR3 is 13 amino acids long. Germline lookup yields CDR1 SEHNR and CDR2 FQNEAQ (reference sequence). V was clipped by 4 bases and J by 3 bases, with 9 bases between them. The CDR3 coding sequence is TGTGCCAGCAGCTGGGAGACAGACTATGGCTACACCTTC. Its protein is CASSWETDYGYTF.

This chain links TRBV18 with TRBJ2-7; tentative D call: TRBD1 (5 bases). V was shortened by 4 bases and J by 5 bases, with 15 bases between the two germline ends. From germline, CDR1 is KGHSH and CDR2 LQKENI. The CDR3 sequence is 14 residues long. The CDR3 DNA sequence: TGTGCCAGCTCACTTCAGGGTAGAGGAGACGAGCAGTACTTC. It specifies CASSLQGRGDEQYF.

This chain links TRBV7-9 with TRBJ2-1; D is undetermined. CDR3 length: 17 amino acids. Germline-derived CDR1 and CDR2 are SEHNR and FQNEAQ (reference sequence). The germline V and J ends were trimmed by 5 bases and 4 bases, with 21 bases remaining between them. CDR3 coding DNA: TGTGCCAGCAGCCCCTTTGGGTTGTTGTACGGGTACAATGAGCAGTTCTTC. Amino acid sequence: CASSPFGLLYGYNEQFF. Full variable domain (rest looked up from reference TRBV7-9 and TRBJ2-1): DTGVSQNPRHKITKRGQNVTFRCDPISEHNRLYWYRQTLGQGPEFLTYFQNEAQLEKSRLLSDRFSAERPKGSFSTLEIQRTEQGDSAMYLCASSPFGLLYGYNEQFFGPGTRLTVL.